The 18 T cell receptor beta chains presented below share a single source sample, sequenced in a study of T cell responses to AZD1222 COVID-19 vaccine. Assay used: immunoSEQ multiplex PCR; TCRdb lists only in-frame clones, some missing. The profile shows approximately 120,000 clones, more than 70% of them singletons. The source material was peripheral blood, sampled on day 0 of AZD1222 vaccination. The receptors were gathered from an adult in good health.

The J gene is TRBJ2-7, the V gene TRBV27; 7 bases agree with TRBD1. The length of the CDR3 is 16 residues. Germline V gene data show CDR1 as MNHEY and CDR2 as SMNVEV (reference sequence). Trimming took 5 bases from V and 4 from J; bases not matched to a gene: 14. CDR3 in DNA: TGTGCCAGCAGTCCGTTGGACAGGCTTGGGGTGTACGAGCAGTACTTC. Its translation is CASSPLDRLGVYEQYF.

The rearrangement joins TRBV19 to TRBJ2-1; TRBD1 matches 7 bases. The length of the CDR3 is 15 residues. Germline-derived CDR1 and CDR2 are LNHDA and SQIVND (reference sequence). V trimming: 5 bases; J trimming: 2 bases; junction bases outside the gene matches: 6. In nucleotides, the CDR3 is TGTGCCAGTAGTCGTAGGGGGCACGCCTACAATGAGCAGTTCTTC. Amino acids: CASSRRGHAYNEQFF.

The gene calls are TRBV30 and TRBJ2-3; 9 bases align to TRBD2. CDR1 and CDR2 from the germline V gene are GTSNPN and SVGIG (reference sequence). With 0 bases clipped from V and 2 bases from J, the junction kept 9 bases outside the gene matches. CDR3 length equals 17 residues. CDR3 loop: CAWSVGASGAFTDTQYF. CDR3 in DNA: TGTGCCTGGAGTGTAGGGGCTAGCGGGGCTTTCACAGATACGCAGTATTTT.

The V gene is TRBV13, the J gene TRBJ2-2; D is perhaps TRBD2 (6 bases). Germline assignment: CDR1 PRHDT and CDR2 FYEKMQ (reference sequence). Trimming removed 3 bases at V and 4 bases at J, with 12 bases between. This CDR3 region has 15 residues. CDR3 in amino acids: CASSFQEGSTGELFF. The CDR3, as DNA: TGTGCCAGCAGCTTTCAGGAGGGGTCCACCGGGGAGCTGTTTTTT.

This clone was recorded once. The V gene is TRBV5-4, the J gene TRBJ2-1, with D perhaps assigned TRBD1 or TRBD2 (7 bases each). The CDR3 is 14 amino acids. Germline assignment: CDR1 SGHNT and CDR2 YYREEE (reference sequence). Trimming pared 4 bases from V and 9 bases from J, leaving 17 bases between. CDR3 sequence: CASSPRGGPSEQFF. CDR3 nucleotides: TGTGCCAGCAGCCCCAGGGGGGGGCCTAGTGAGCAGTTCTTC.

This chain uses TRBV11-3 with TRBJ2-3; D unclear. The germline V and J ends were trimmed by 1 base and 5 bases, with 7 bases remaining between them. Germline-derived CDR1 and CDR2 are SGHNT and YENEEA. CDR3 length: 13 amino acids. CDR3 amino acids: CASSLGWIDTQYF. The CDR3 nucleotides read TGTGCCAGCAGCTTAGGTTGGATAGATACGCAGTATTTT. The complete variable domain, with remaining parts taken from reference TRBV11-3 and TRBJ2-3, reads EAGVVQSPRYKIIEKKQPVAFWCNPISGHNTLYWYLQNLGQGPELLIRYENEEAVDDSQLPKDRFSAERLKGVDSTLKIQPAELGDSAVYLCASSLGWIDTQYFGPGTRLTVL.

The V and J genes are TRBV6-6 and TRBJ1-2; unclear D gene. The CDR3 extends over 13 amino acids. V lost 6 bases, J lost 8 bases, and 16 bases lay in between. Germline CDR1 reads MNHNY; CDR2 reads SVGAGI (reference sequence). Written as DNA, the CDR3 is TGTGCCAGCAGACTGGACCTTCAGAGAGGCTACACCTTC. Translation gives CASRLDLQRGYTF.

The chain recombines TRBV4-1 with TRBJ1-1, with 8 bases aligning to TRBD1. CDR1 is MGHRA, CDR2 YSYEKL, per germline. This CDR3 is 15 amino acids long. V gave up 0 bases and J gave up 5 bases; unmatched junction bases: 5. Here the CDR3 DNA reads TGCGCCAGCAGCCAAGATGGACAGGGAAGAACTGAAGCTTTCTTT. Residues: CASSQDGQGRTEAFF.

The chain carries TRBV6-1 and TRBJ1-2, with TRBD1 as a possible D gene (5 bases). There are 13 residues in the CDR3. The germline CDR1 and CDR2 sequences are MNHNS and SASEGT. V lost 1 base to trimming and J lost 6 bases, with 9 bases between them. CDR3 residues: CASSEGGRNGYTF. The CDR3 nucleotides read TGTGCCAGCAGTGAAGGGGGCAGAAATGGCTACACCTTC.

The rearrangement uses TRBV11-2 and TRBJ2-2; no definite D call. The germline V and J ends were trimmed by 2 bases and 1 base, with 5 bases remaining between them. This CDR3 is built from 14 residues. Germline V lookup: CDR1 SGHAT, CDR2 FQNNGV. The DNA of the CDR3 is TGTGCCAGCAGCTTAAACAGGAACACCGGGGAGCTGTTTTTT. This gives the protein CASSLNRNTGELFF. The full variable domain, completed using reference TRBV11-2 and TRBJ2-2, is EAGVAQSPRYKIIEKRQSVAFWCNPISGHATLYWYQQILGQGPKLLIQFQNNGVVDDSQLPKDRFSAERLKGVDSTLKIQPAKLEDSAVYLCASSLNRNTGELFFGEGSRLTVL.

The J gene is TRBJ2-7, the V gene TRBV6-5, with 10 bases aligning to TRBD2. Germline CDR1 reads MNHEY; CDR2 reads SVGAGI. Unmatched junction bases numbered 6, after V lost 1 base and J lost 6 bases. The CDR3 extends over 15 amino acids. For the CDR3, the DNA is TGTGCCAGCAGTTACTTCCTAGCGGGAGAGTCCGAGCAGTACTTC. Its translation: CASSYFLAGESEQYF.

V gene TRBV9 combines with J gene TRBJ2-1; D ambiguous. V dropped 3 bases and J dropped 7 bases, with 17 bases sitting between them. Germline V gene lookup returns CDR1 SGDLS and CDR2 YYNGEE. The CDR3 consists of 15 residues. The CDR3 DNA sequence: TGTGCCAGCAGCGCCTCCCCGAGCCAAGATAATGAGCAGTTCTTC. It is translated as CASSASPSQDNEQFF.

A single count supports this clone. This chain links TRBV5-1 with TRBJ1-4; 7 bases align to TRBD1. The CDR3 totals 14 residues. Per germline, CDR1 SGHRS and CDR2 YFSETQ. V lost 7 bases, J lost 0 bases, and 3 bases stayed unmatched. CDR3 protein: CASRQGPTNEKLFF. The DNA of the CDR3 is TGCGCCAGCCGACAGGGACCAACTAATGAAAAACTGTTTTTT.

The chain combines TRBV12-3 or TRBV12-4 with TRBJ1-4; no clear D gene. This CDR3 is built from 13 residues. Trimming pared 6 bases from V and 4 bases from J, leaving 9 bases between. This CDR3 reads CASSRDVNEKLFF. The DNA of the CDR3 is TGTGCCAGCAGCCGCGACGTTAATGAAAAACTGTTTTTT.

J is TRBJ1-3 and V is TRBV5-6, with D perhaps TRBD1 (6 bases). The CDR3 consists of 15 residues. The V end was cut by 4 bases, the J end by 2 bases, with 13 bases between. The germline CDR1 and CDR2 sequences are SGHDT and YYEEEE. CDR3 in amino acids: CASSPYRTAGNTIYF. CDR3 coding DNA: TGTGCCAGCAGCCCCTACCGGACAGCTGGAAACACCATATATTTT.

The gene calls are TRBV9 and TRBJ1-1; D is ambiguous. The CDR3 runs 14 residues. Trimming removed 3 bases at V and 4 bases at J, with 13 bases between. CDR1 SGDLS and CDR2 YYNGEE come from the germline V gene. The CDR3: CASSARLGATEAFF. CDR3 sequence (DNA): TGTGCCAGCAGCGCCCGGCTCGGAGCCACTGAAGCTTTCTTT.

The chain uses TRBV23-1 and TRBJ2-1; TRBD2 matches at 12 bases. TRBV23-1 is treated as an ORF (open reading frame) with a function not yet certain. V lost 2 bases to trimming and J lost 4 bases; unmatched junction nucleotides: 6. This CDR3 comprises 17 residues. The CDR3 region is CASSQRTSGETYNEQFF. The CDR3 region has the DNA TGCGCCAGCAGTCAACGGACTAGCGGGGAGACGTACAATGAGCAGTTCTTC.

This chain connects TRBV20-1 to TRBJ1-2; D unresolved. The V gene's germline CDR1 is DFQATT and CDR2 SNEGSKA (reference sequence). The germline V and J ends were trimmed by 3 bases and 10 bases, with 12 bases remaining between them. The CDR3 contains 11 residues. The CDR3 sequence: CSASYGPHYTF. CDR3 coding DNA: TGCAGTGCTAGCTACGGCCCCCACTACACCTTC.